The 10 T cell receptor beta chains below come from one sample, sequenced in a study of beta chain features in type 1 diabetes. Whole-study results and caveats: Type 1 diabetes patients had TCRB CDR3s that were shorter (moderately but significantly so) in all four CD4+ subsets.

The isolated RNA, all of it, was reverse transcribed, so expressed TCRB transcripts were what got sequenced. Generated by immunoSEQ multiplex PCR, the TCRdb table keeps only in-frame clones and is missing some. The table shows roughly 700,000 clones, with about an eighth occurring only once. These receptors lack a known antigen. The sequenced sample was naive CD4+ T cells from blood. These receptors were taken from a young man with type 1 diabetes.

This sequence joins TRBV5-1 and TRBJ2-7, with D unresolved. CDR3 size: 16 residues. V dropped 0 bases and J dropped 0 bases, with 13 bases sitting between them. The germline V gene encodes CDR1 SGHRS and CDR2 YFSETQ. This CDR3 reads CASSLEPKGGSYEQYF. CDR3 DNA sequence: TGCGCCAGCAGCTTGGAACCGAAGGGCGGCTCCTACGAGCAGTACTTC.

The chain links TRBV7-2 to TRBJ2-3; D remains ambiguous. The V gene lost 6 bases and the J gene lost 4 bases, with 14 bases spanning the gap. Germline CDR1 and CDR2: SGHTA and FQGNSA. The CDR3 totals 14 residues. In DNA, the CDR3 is TGTGCCAGCAGTCCGGGCCTGGCGGCAGATACGCAGTATTTT. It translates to CASSPGLAADTQYF.

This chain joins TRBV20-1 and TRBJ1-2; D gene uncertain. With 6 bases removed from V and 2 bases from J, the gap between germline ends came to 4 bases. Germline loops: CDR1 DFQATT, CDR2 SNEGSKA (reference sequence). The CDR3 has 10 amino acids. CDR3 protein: CSAQNYGYTF. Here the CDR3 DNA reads TGCAGTGCGCAAAACTATGGCTACACCTTC.

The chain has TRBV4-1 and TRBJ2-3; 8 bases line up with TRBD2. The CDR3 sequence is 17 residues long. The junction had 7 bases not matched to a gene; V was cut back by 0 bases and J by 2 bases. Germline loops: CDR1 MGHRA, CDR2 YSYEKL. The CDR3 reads CASSQERKRGFTDTQYF. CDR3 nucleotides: TGCGCCAGCAGCCAAGAAAGGAAGCGGGGGTTCACAGATACGCAGTATTTT.

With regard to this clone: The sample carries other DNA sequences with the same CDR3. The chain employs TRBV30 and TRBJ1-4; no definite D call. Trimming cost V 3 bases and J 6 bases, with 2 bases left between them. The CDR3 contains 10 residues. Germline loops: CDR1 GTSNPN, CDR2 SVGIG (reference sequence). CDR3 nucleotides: TGTGCCTGGAGGGATGAAAAACTGTTTTTT. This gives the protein CAWRDEKLFF.

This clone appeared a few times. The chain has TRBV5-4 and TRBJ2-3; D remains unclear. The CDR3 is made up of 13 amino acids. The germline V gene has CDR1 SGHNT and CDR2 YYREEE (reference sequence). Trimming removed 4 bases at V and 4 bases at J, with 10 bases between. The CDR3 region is CASSIPGPDTQYF. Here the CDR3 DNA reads TGTGCCAGCAGCATTCCCGGGCCAGATACGCAGTATTTT. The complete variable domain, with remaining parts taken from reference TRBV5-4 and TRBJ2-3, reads ETGVTQSPTHLIKTRGQQVTLRCSSQSGHNTVSWYQQALGQGPQFIFQYYREEENGRGNFPPRFSGLQFPNYSSELNVNALELDDSALYLCASSIPGPDTQYFGPGTRLTVL.

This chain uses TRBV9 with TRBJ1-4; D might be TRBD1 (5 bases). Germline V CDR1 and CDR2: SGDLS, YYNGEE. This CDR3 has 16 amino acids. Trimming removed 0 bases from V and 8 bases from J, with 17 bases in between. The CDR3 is CASSVAPGTIGEKLFF. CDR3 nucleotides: TGTGCCAGCAGCGTAGCCCCCGGGACCATTGGCGAAAAACTGTTTTTT.

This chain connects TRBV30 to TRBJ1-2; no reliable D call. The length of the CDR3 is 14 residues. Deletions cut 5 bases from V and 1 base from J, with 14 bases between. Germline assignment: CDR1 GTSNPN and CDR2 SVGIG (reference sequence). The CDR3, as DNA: TGTGCCTGGCGGAAGGAGGATCTTAACTATGGCTACACCTTC. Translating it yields CAWRKEDLNYGYTF.

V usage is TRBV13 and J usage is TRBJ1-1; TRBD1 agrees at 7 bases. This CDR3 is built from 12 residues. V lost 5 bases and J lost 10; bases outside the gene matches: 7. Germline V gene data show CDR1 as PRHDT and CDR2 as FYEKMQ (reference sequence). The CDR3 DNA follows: TGTGCCAGCAGCCAGGACAGGAGGGGAGCTTTCTTT. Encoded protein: CASSQDRRGAFF.

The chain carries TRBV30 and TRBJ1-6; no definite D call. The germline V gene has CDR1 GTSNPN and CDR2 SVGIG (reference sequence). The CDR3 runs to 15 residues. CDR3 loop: CARDSGLGHNSPLHF. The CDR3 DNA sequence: TGTGCTCGGGATTCAGGATTGGGTCATAATTCACCCCTCCACTTT.